These 30 T cell receptor beta chains were all obtained from the same sample, sequenced in a study of blood T cell repertoires in COVID-19 (dated by TCRdb to about 2020). To prepare the library, the immunoSEQ multiplex PCR assay was applied. Not all clones reach the TCRdb copy of this immuneACCESS table, which keeps in-frame sequences only. Checked studies attribute under half of the gap to unresolved V genes and leave the rest unexplained. The sample table lists 75,000 to 90,000 clones, 88% of them with a count of one. Approximately 10% of the sample belongs to the ten largest clones. The sequenced material came from peripheral blood. All receptors come from a man older than 75 with acute or convalescent COVID-19.

The rearrangement links TRBV11-2 to TRBJ1-1, with D perhaps matching TRBD1 (5 bases). V was cut by 3 bases and J by 4 bases, with 12 bases left in between. Per germline, CDR1 SGHAT and CDR2 FQNNGV. The CDR3 loop spans 14 amino acids. CDR3 nucleotide sequence: TGTGCCAGCAGCTTGGATGGGGGGGGCACTGAAGCTTTCTTT. Protein sequence: CASSLDGGGTEAFF. The full variable domain, its missing parts supplied by reference TRBV11-2 and TRBJ1-1, is EAGVAQSPRYKIIEKRQSVAFWCNPISGHATLYWYQQILGQGPKLLIQFQNNGVVDDSQLPKDRFSAERLKGVDSTLKIQPAKLEDSAVYLCASSLDGGGTEAFFGQGTRLTVV.

The V and J genes are TRBV27 and TRBJ1-1; no clear D gene. The V gene's germline CDR1 is MNHEY and CDR2 SMNVEV (reference sequence). CDR3 length: 13 amino acids. Trimming pared 8 bases from V and 4 bases from J, leaving 14 bases between. CDR3 sequence (DNA): TGTGCCAGCCATGTATATCCGGGCACTGAAGCTTTCTTT. It translates to CASHVYPGTEAFF.

This chain connects TRBV18 to TRBJ2-5; D may be TRBD1 (6 bases). V shed 2 bases and J shed 5 bases, with 15 bases lying between them. Germline-derived CDR1 and CDR2 are KGHSH and LQKENI. This CDR3 region has 15 residues. CDR3 loop: CASSPILGAGETQYF. The CDR3 coding sequence is TGTGCCAGCTCACCAATTCTGGGGGCAGGTGAGACCCAGTACTTC.

The gene calls are TRBV10-3 and TRBJ1-1, with D possibly being TRBD1 (6 bases). The V and J ends lost 0 bases and 0 bases respectively, with 8 bases between them. Germline values: CDR1 ENHRY, CDR2 SYGVKD. The CDR3 length is 15 residues. The CDR3 spells CAISESGDMNTEAFF. For the CDR3, the DNA is TGTGCCATCAGTGAGTCCGGGGACATGAACACTGAAGCTTTCTTT.

This chain links TRBV29-1 with TRBJ2-5; D gene unclear. The germline V gene has CDR1 SQVTM and CDR2 ANQGSEA. The V and J ends lost 4 bases and 5 bases respectively, with 11 bases between them. The CDR3 is 12 amino acids. CDR3 DNA sequence: TGCAGCGTTGGAACCTATGTGGAGACCCAGTACTTC. Translated, it gives CSVGTYVETQYF. Full variable domain (outside the CDR3, taken from reference TRBV29-1 and TRBJ2-5): SAVISQKPSRDICQRGTSLTIQCQVDSQVTMMFWYRQQPGQSLTLIATANQGSEATYESGFVIDKFPISRPNLTFSTLTVSNMSPEDSSIYLCSVGTYVETQYFGPGTRLLVL.

The V and J genes are TRBV7-9 and TRBJ1-4; TRBD1 matches 7 bases. Losses at the gene ends were 5 bases for V and 3 bases for J; bases not matched to a gene: 6. This CDR3 spans 15 amino acids. Germline CDR1 reads SEHNR; CDR2 reads FQNEAQ (reference sequence). CDR3 region: CASSRTGTANEKLFF. Written as DNA, the CDR3 is TGTGCCAGCAGCCGCACCGGGACAGCTAATGAAAAACTGTTTTTT. The full variable domain, its missing parts supplied by reference TRBV7-9 and TRBJ1-4, is DTGVSQNPRHKITKRGQNVTFRCDPISEHNRLYWYRQTLGQGPEFLTYFQNEAQLEKSRLLSDRFSAERPKGSFSTLEIQRTEQGDSAMYLCASSRTGTANEKLFFGSGTQLSVL.

The V call is TRBV21-1, the J call TRBJ2-1; the tabulated D call, TRBD2, remains unverified against the DNA. TRBV21-1 is marked as a pseudogene. The CDR3 is made up of 9 amino acids. This chain's CDR3 is CASRPEQFF. CDR3 DNA: TGTGCCAGCCGTCCTGAGCAGTTCTTC.

Worth noting for this clone: This same CDR3 is encoded by further DNA sequences in the sample. The chain has TRBV4-1 and TRBJ2-6, with a tentative D call TRBD1 (6 bases). The CDR3 loop spans 16 amino acids. Trimming pared 3 bases from V and 2 bases from J, leaving 11 bases between. The V gene's germline CDR1 is MGHRA and CDR2 YSYEKL. The CDR3 reads CASSQAGATGANVLTF. The CDR3 DNA reads as TGCGCCAGCAGCCAGGCAGGGGCAACTGGGGCCAACGTCCTGACTTTC.

The chain is built from TRBV7-2 and TRBJ1-1, with 7 bases lining up with TRBD1. The trim removed 5 bases at V and 5 bases at J, leaving 8 bases unmatched. The length of the CDR3 is 14 residues. The germline gives CDR1 SGHTA, CDR2 FQGNSA. The CDR3 sequence is CASSKRQGGTEAFF. CDR3 in DNA: TGTGCCAGCAGCAAAAGACAGGGCGGGACTGAAGCTTTCTTT. Drawing the rest from reference TRBV7-2 and TRBJ1-1, the complete variable domain is GAGVSQSPSNKVTEKGKDVELRCDPISGHTALYWYRQSLGQGLEFLIYFQGNSAPDKSGLPSDRFSAERTGGSVSTLTIQRTQQEDSAVYLCASSKRQGGTEAFFGQGTRLTVV.

The CDR3 DNA reads as TGTGCCATCAGTGAGATGGGACAGGACCTTTTTACCGGGGAGCTGTTTTTT. Encoded protein: CAISEMGQDLFTGELFF. This chain links TRBV10-3 with TRBJ2-2, with 8 bases lining up with TRBD1. The V segment lost 2 bases and the J segment 5 bases; nucleotides outside the gene matches: 10. The CDR3 runs to 17 residues. Germline assignment: CDR1 ENHRY and CDR2 SYGVKD.

V gene TRBV19 combines with J gene TRBJ1-5; D might be TRBD1 (5 bases). Looked up from germline, CDR1 is LNHDA and CDR2 is SQIVND (reference sequence). The CDR3 length is 14 residues. The germline V and J ends were trimmed by 7 bases and 4 bases, with 14 bases remaining between them. The CDR3, as DNA: TGTGCCAGTACCACCCTGGAGGGGAATCAGCCCCAGCATTTT. Protein product: CASTTLEGNQPQHF.

This clone was counted once. The rearrangement links TRBV19 to TRBJ1-2; D remains ambiguous. V was pared by 2 bases and J by 3 bases, with 10 bases between. CDR1 LNHDA and CDR2 SQIVND come from the germline V gene (reference sequence). The CDR3 consists of 14 residues. CDR3 loop: CASSINSRDYGYTF. The CDR3 coding sequence is TGTGCCAGTAGTATAAATTCACGGGACTATGGCTACACCTTC. Full variable domain (rest looked up from reference TRBV19 and TRBJ1-2): DGGITQSPKYLFRKEGQNVTLSCEQNLNHDAMYWYRQDPGQGLRLIYYSQIVNDFQKGDIAEGYSVSREKKESFPLTVTSAQKNPTAFYLCASSINSRDYGYTFGSGTRLTVV.

V gene TRBV3-1 (or the pseudogene TRBV3-2) combines with J gene TRBJ1-2, with a weak D call TRBD1 (5 bases). The CDR3 loop spans 14 amino acids. CDR1 LGHDT and CDR2 YNNKEL come from the germline V gene (reference sequence). The germline V and J ends were trimmed by 0 bases and 6 bases, with 11 bases remaining between them. DNA of the CDR3: TGTGCCAGCAGCCAAGAAATGGGGCTGGATGGCTACACCTTC. Residues: CASSQEMGLDGYTF.

The genes are TRBV7-6 and TRBJ1-5, with TRBD1 as a possible D gene (5 bases). The CDR3 extends over 15 amino acids. V was shortened by 5 bases and J by 0 bases, with 11 bases between the two germline ends. The germline CDR1 and CDR2 sequences are SGHVS and FNYEAQ. The CDR3: CASSPTVYSNQPQHF. The CDR3 DNA sequence: TGTGCCAGCAGCCCGACAGTTTATAGCAATCAGCCCCAGCATTTT.

The V gene is TRBV5-1, the J gene TRBJ2-2, with 8 bases aligning to TRBD1. In germline, CDR1 is SGHRS, CDR2 YFSETQ. The length of the CDR3 is 14 residues. V was pared by 3 bases and J by 9 bases, with 7 bases of the junction left unmatched. CDR3 in amino acids: CASSSGQGFRELFF. CDR3 DNA sequence: TGCGCCAGCAGCTCTGGACAGGGCTTTAGGGAGCTGTTTTTT.

Only one count was recorded for this clone. The chain has TRBV9 and TRBJ1-3; D call uncertain. V was cut by 4 bases and J by 0 bases, with 14 bases left in between. CDR3 size: 16 residues. Germline V gene lookup returns CDR1 SGDLS and CDR2 YYNGEE. CDR3 sequence (DNA): TGTGCCAGCAGCAGGGAGGGTAGAGGCTCTGGAAACACCATATATTTT. Protein: CASSREGRGSGNTIYF.

The rearrangement links TRBV2 to TRBJ1-6; 7 bases line up with TRBD1. The ends lost 6 bases at V and 6 bases at J; junction bases unmatched: 8. This CDR3 comprises 15 residues. Germline CDR1 SNHLY, CDR2 FYNNEI. The CDR3, as DNA: TGTGCCAGCAGGCTACAGGGACAGTTTAATTCACCCCTCCACTTT. It is translated as CASRLQGQFNSPLHF.

V usage is TRBV10-3 and J usage is TRBJ1-4; D not resolved. The germline gives CDR1 ENHRY, CDR2 SYGVKD. This CDR3 spans 13 amino acids. Deletions cut 0 bases from V and 8 bases from J, with 7 bases between. CDR3 nucleotides: TGTGCCATCAGTGAGTCGGTCCGGGAAAAACTGTTTTTT. It yields the protein CAISESVREKLFF.

V gene TRBV28 combines with J gene TRBJ1-1, with D unclear. The germline V gene has CDR1 MDHEN and CDR2 SYDVKM. V shed 6 bases and J shed 11 bases, with 13 bases lying between them. This CDR3 comprises 11 residues. The CDR3 nucleotides are TGTGCCAGCAGGGGCCAGACACGGGCTTTCTTT. Its translation: CASRGQTRAFF.

V is TRBV6-5 and J is TRBJ1-2; D is undetermined. The CDR3 is 13 residues long. V lost 7 bases to trimming and J lost 4 bases, with 13 bases between them. The V gene's germline CDR1 is MNHEY and CDR2 SVGAGI. DNA for the CDR3: TGTGCCAGCAAGATAGAAGCGGCCTATGGCTACACCTTC. This encodes CASKIEAAYGYTF.

This chain connects TRBV2 to TRBJ2-3, with 10 bases aligning to TRBD2. Per the germline V gene, CDR1 is SNHLY and CDR2 is FYNNEI. J was trimmed by 6 bases and V by 10 bases; bases with no gene match: 4. This CDR3 comprises 12 residues. CDR3 sequence reads: CATRLAGDTQYF. The DNA of the CDR3 is TGTGCCACGAGACTAGCGGGTGATACGCAGTATTTT.

This clone was picked up one time. This chain links TRBV27 with TRBJ1-1, with 7 nucleotides matching TRBD1. The V gene's germline CDR1 is MNHEY and CDR2 SMNVEV (reference sequence). J lost 1 base, V lost 7 bases, and 12 bases had no gene match. The CDR3 has 16 amino acids. CDR3 amino acids: CASILLSGTANTEAFF. In DNA form, the CDR3 reads TGTGCCAGCATCTTACTCTCCGGGACAGCGAACACTGAAGCTTTCTTT.

The chain recombines TRBV27 with TRBJ1-1; weak D call: TRBD1 (6 bases). The CDR3 contains 14 residues. Germline CDR1 reads MNHEY; CDR2 reads SMNVEV (reference sequence). V gave up 0 bases and J gave up 6 bases, with 11 bases separating them. The CDR3 DNA reads TGTGCCAGCAGTTTATCGTTCAGGGGTGCTGAAGCTTTCTTT. This codes for CASSLSFRGAEAFF.

The rearrangement uses TRBV19 and TRBJ1-1; a weak D match, TRBD1 (5 bases). The ends were cut back, 5 bases at V and 2 bases at J, with 12 bases in the middle. The CDR3 covers 14 residues. The germline V gene encodes CDR1 LNHDA and CDR2 SQIVND (reference sequence). In nucleotides, the CDR3 is TGTGCCAGTAGTCTAGTCGGGACTAACACTGAAGCTTTCTTT. Protein product: CASSLVGTNTEAFF.

The table lists this clone with a count of one. The same CDR3 can be traced to other DNA sequences in this sample. In DNA form, the CDR3 reads TGCAGTGCTGGGAGTAACAATGAGCAGTTCTTC. It specifies CSAGSNNEQFF. The gene calls are TRBV20-1 and TRBJ2-1; possible D gene TRBD2, 5 bases. The germline CDR1 and CDR2 sequences are DFQATT and SNEGSKA (reference sequence). Trimming removed 5 bases from V and 5 bases from J, with 7 bases in between. This CDR3 has 11 amino acids.

This chain connects TRBV9 to TRBJ1-3; D might be TRBD1 (6 bases). Trimming removed 4 bases at V and 2 bases at J, with 16 bases between. The CDR3 is made up of 16 amino acids. Germline V lookup: CDR1 SGDLS, CDR2 YYNGEE. The CDR3 DNA reads TGTGCCAGCAGCACTACCCAGGGGTTTCCTGGAAACACCATATATTTT. Translation: CASSTTQGFPGNTIYF.

The chain is built from TRBV24-1 and TRBJ2-1, with a weak D call TRBD2 (6 bases). CDR3 length equals 13 residues. V lost 3 bases, J lost 10 bases, and 12 bases lay in between. Germline V CDR1 and CDR2: KGHDR, SFDVKD. The CDR3 loop reads CATSDSGPNEQFF. The CDR3 bases are TGTGCCACCAGTGATAGCGGGCCTAACGAGCAGTTCTTC.

The V call is TRBV11-2, the J call TRBJ1-1, with D maybe TRBD1 (5 bases). CDR1 is SGHAT, CDR2 FQNNGV, per germline. CDR3 length equals 15 residues. Trimming stripped 3 bases from V and 2 bases from J, with 13 bases between. Written as DNA, the CDR3 is TGTGCCAGCAGCTTCGAATCGACAGTTAACACTGAAGCTTTCTTT. Translation gives CASSFESTVNTEAFF.

This clone was observed once. The junction departs from germline at one end; a sequencing error may be responsible. The chain recombines TRBV5-1 with TRBJ1-1; D perhaps matches TRBD1 (6 bases). The CDR3 has 15 amino acids. CDR1 is SGHRS, CDR2 YFSETQ, per germline. CDR3 region: CASSFEGGRNTETFF. CDR3 coding DNA: TGCGCCAGCAGCTTCGAGGGGGGGAGGAACACTGAAACTTTCTTT.

This clone was detected only once. This rearrangement joins TRBV15 to TRBJ2-1, with D perhaps matching TRBD2 (7 bases). CDR1 LNHNV and CDR2 YYDKDF come from the germline V gene (reference sequence). V gave up 0 bases and J gave up 5 bases, with 11 bases separating them. The CDR3 covers 15 residues. The CDR3 loop reads CATSREGGRNNEQFF. As DNA, the CDR3 is TGTGCCACCAGCAGAGAGGGGGGGCGAAACAATGAGCAGTTCTTC. Full variable domain (outside the CDR3, taken from reference TRBV15 and TRBJ2-1): DAMVIQNPRYQVTQFGKPVTLSCSQTLNHNVMYWYQQKSSQAPKLLFHYYDKDFNNEADTPDNFQSRRPNTSFCFLDIRSPGLGDTAMYLCATSREGGRNNEQFFGPGTRLTVL.